Below, 25 T cell receptor beta chains from the same sample are listed, as sequenced in a study of Ad26.COV2.S vaccination and SARS-CoV-2 variants. The table came from immunoSEQ multiplex PCR; TCRdb's copy has only in-frame clones and leaves some out. The top ten clones hold approximately 5% of a sample with 300,000 to 400,000 clones, roughly 89% of them seen once. Regarding treatment: 19 received Ad26.COV2.S at low or high dose, single or two shots; about 5 received placebo; per-sample allocation not given. Repertoires come from day 63 after the first vaccine or placebo injection. Material: peripheral blood, obtained in a trial of Ad26.COV2.S vaccine versus placebo. The receptors were sampled from a person aged 18-65 years who received the Ad26.COV2.S COVID-19 vaccine or a placebo.

The chain employs TRBV11-2 and TRBJ2-5; D possibly corresponds to TRBD1 (5 bases). V lost 0 bases and J lost 4, with 21 bases in between. Germline values: CDR1 SGHAT, CDR2 FQNNGV. The CDR3 has 18 residues. CDR3 sequence (DNA): TGTGCCAGCAGCTTAGATCTAGAGGACATAGATTGGAGAGAGACCCAGTACTTC. As protein: CASSLDLEDIDWRETQYF.

The chain couples TRBV4-1 to TRBJ2-7; 8 bases match TRBD1. V dropped 1 base and J dropped 5; count of bases not matched to a gene: 4. CDR1 MGHRA and CDR2 YSYEKL come from the germline V gene. The CDR3 extends over 14 amino acids. The DNA of the CDR3 is TGCGCCAGCAGCCAAGGGACAGGGAACCACGAGCAGTACTTC. As protein: CASSQGTGNHEQYF.

The V call is TRBV19, the J call TRBJ2-1; possible D gene TRBD1, 5 bases. This CDR3 is 16 amino acids long. Germline V CDR1 and CDR2: LNHDA, SQIVND (reference sequence). The V and J ends lost 3 bases and 6 bases respectively, with 18 bases between them. CDR3 coding DNA: TGTGCCAGTAGTATTGGGTTGGGGCAGGGTGGCAATGAGCAGTTCTTC. This gives the protein CASSIGLGQGGNEQFF.

This clone has just one count. This chain connects TRBV2 to TRBJ2-7; TRBD1 matches 7 bases. J lost 7 bases, V lost 0 bases, and 12 bases had no gene match. The CDR3 covers 16 residues. CDR1 is SNHLY and CDR2 is FYNNEI in the germline V gene. The CDR3 bases are TGTGCCAGCAGTGAAGCCCCGGGACAGAGTTACGATGAGCAGTACTTC. It yields the protein CASSEAPGQSYDEQYF.

This chain joins TRBV18 and TRBJ2-3; 9 nucleotides line up with TRBD1. From germline, CDR1 is KGHSH and CDR2 LQKENI. The CDR3 is 16 residues long. Germline trimming cut 6 bases from V and 5 bases from J; bases unmatched to any gene: 12. DNA of the CDR3: TGTGCCAGCTCGCCCCTACAGGGGGCGGATGTAGATACGCAGTATTTT. Encoded protein: CASSPLQGADVDTQYF.

This rearrangement joins TRBV30 to TRBJ1-1; perhaps TRBD1 as D (6 bases). The germline V gene has CDR1 GTSNPN and CDR2 SVGIG (reference sequence). The CDR3 is 13 amino acids. Trimming left V 1 base short and J 4 bases short, with 10 bases between. CDR3 nucleotide sequence: TGTGCCTGGAGTGGGGGGGCGGGCACTGAAGCTTTCTTT. Its translation: CAWSGGAGTEAFF. Combining the CDR3 with reference TRBV30 and TRBJ1-1 gives the whole variable domain SQTIHQWPATLVQPVGSPLSLECTVEGTSNPNLYWYRQAAGRGLQLLFYSVGIGQISSEVPQNLSASRPQDRQFILSSKKLLLSDSGFYLCAWSGGAGTEAFFGQGTRLTVV.

V gene TRBV6-1 combines with J gene TRBJ1-5, with a tentative D call TRBD1 (5 bases). With 2 bases removed from V and 6 bases from J, the gap between germline ends came to 11 bases. The CDR3 length is 14 residues. Germline V gives CDR1 MNHNS, CDR2 SASEGT. The CDR3 nucleotides are TGTGCCAGCAGTGAATCGAGGGGCGCTCAGCCCCAGCATTTT. Its translation: CASSESRGAQPQHF.

This chain joins TRBV10-3 and TRBJ2-3, with TRBD2 matching over 7 bases. Per germline, CDR1 ENHRY and CDR2 SYGVKD. The CDR3 runs 17 residues. Germline trimming cut 0 bases from V and 0 bases from J; bases unmatched to any gene: 6. This chain's CDR3 is CAISESLGRGSTDTQYF. CDR3 in DNA: TGTGCCATCAGTGAGTCCCTAGGGCGGGGGAGCACAGATACGCAGTATTTT.

With regard to this clone: This sample also contains other DNA sequences that code for the same CDR3. The V call is TRBV7-9, the J call TRBJ1-1; D might be TRBD1 (5 bases). Germline V lookup: CDR1 SEHNR, CDR2 FQNEAQ (reference sequence). V was shortened by 5 bases and J by 2 bases, with 12 bases between the two germline ends. This CDR3 has 14 amino acids. CDR3 in DNA: TGTGCCAGCAGCCTCTCGGGGGGAAACACTGAAGCTTTCTTT. This sequence encodes CASSLSGGNTEAFF.

This clone occurred a few times. The V call is TRBV30, the J call TRBJ1-6; 8 bases fit TRBD1. Trimming took 4 bases from V and 8 from J; bases not matched to a gene: 4. Germline CDR1 and CDR2: GTSNPN and SVGIG (reference sequence). There are 13 residues in the CDR3. Here the CDR3 reads CAWTTGAYSPLHF. The CDR3 bases are TGTGCCTGGACGACAGGGGCGTATTCACCCCTCCACTTT.

This chain connects TRBV27 to TRBJ2-3, with TRBD2 matching 9 bases. Looked up from germline, CDR1 is MNHEY and CDR2 is SMNVEV (reference sequence). J gave up 4 bases and V 3 bases, and 8 bases lay outside the gene matches. CDR3 size: 16 residues. The CDR3 is CASSFIWTSEPDTQYF. The CDR3 bases are TGTGCCAGCAGTTTTATTTGGACTAGCGAGCCAGATACGCAGTATTTT.

CDR3: CASSLGERSGPYNEQFF. The CDR3 nucleotides are TGTGCCAGCAGCTTAGGGGAGCGGTCAGGGCCCTACAATGAGCAGTTCTTC. This chain links TRBV11-3 with TRBJ2-1, with D perhaps matching TRBD1 or TRBD2 (5 bases each). Germline V gene sequence: CDR1 SGHNT, CDR2 YENEEA. This CDR3 has 17 residues. Trimming left V 1 base short and J 2 bases short, with 15 bases between.

The chain combines TRBV12-3 or TRBV12-4 with TRBJ2-7; a weak D match, TRBD1 (6 bases). This CDR3 has 13 amino acids. V lost 6 bases and J 3 bases, leaving 12 bases between the germline ends. CDR3 nucleotide sequence: TGTGCCAGCAGATACGGACAGCTCTACGAGCAGTACTTC. It yields the protein CASRYGQLYEQYF.

The V call is TRBV6-1, the J call TRBJ1-3; D is unclear. V was pared by 1 base and J by 0 bases, with 7 bases between. Germline V gives CDR1 MNHNS, CDR2 SASEGT. CDR3 size: 15 residues. The CDR3 bases are TGTGCCAGCAGTGAAGTCGGATACTCTGGAAACACCATATATTTT. Amino acid sequence: CASSEVGYSGNTIYF.

In regard to this clone: One junction end disagrees with the germline gene, perhaps due to a read error. The chain has TRBV28 and TRBJ2-7; 7 positions match TRBD2. The CDR3 length is 12 residues. Germline loops: CDR1 MDHEN, CDR2 SYDVKM. The CDR3 DNA follows: TGTGCCAGCAGTTTCCGGGACTACGAGATCCACTTC. Encoded protein: CASSFRDYEIHF.

The CDR3 loop is CASSGAGSSYNEQFF. As DNA, the CDR3 is TGTGCCAGCAGCGGAGCGGGGAGCTCCTACAATGAGCAGTTCTTC. The chain recombines TRBV16 with TRBJ2-1; 7 bases are a match to TRBD2. The germline CDR1 and CDR2 sequences are KGHSY and FQNENV. The CDR3 loop spans 15 amino acids. Losses at the gene ends were 5 bases for V and 0 bases for J; bases not matched to a gene: 4.

The V and J genes are TRBV18 and TRBJ2-7; TRBD1 or TRBD2 may be the D gene (5 bases each). Germline V lookup: CDR1 KGHSH, CDR2 LQKENI. The ends were cut back, 3 bases at V and 0 bases at J, with 15 bases in the middle. This CDR3 comprises 16 residues. In nucleotides, the CDR3 is TGTGCCAGCTCACCCGAGAGGGGCCCTCACTCCTACGAGCAGTACTTC. This gives the protein CASSPERGPHSYEQYF. Complete variable domain (other parts from reference TRBV18 and TRBJ2-7): NAGVMQNPRHLVRRRGQEARLRCSPMKGHSHVYWYRQLPEEGLKFMVYLQKENIIDESGMPKERFSAEFPKEGPSILRIQQVVRGDSAAYFCASSPERGPHSYEQYFGPGTRLTVT.

V is TRBV6-5 and J is TRBJ2-5, with 7 nucleotides matching TRBD1. Germline loops: CDR1 MNHEY, CDR2 SVGAGI. Trimming at V came to 6 bases and at J to 2 bases, leaving 6 bases not matched to a gene. This CDR3 comprises 14 residues. The CDR3, as DNA: TGTGCCAGCAGCCACGACAGGGAGCAAGAGACCCAGTACTTC. As protein: CASSHDREQETQYF.

The chain carries TRBV7-2 and TRBJ2-4, with TRBD1 matching over 9 bases. There are 18 residues in the CDR3. Unmatched junction bases numbered 11, after V lost 3 bases and J lost 2 bases. Germline CDR1 is SGHTA and CDR2 is FQGNSA. For the CDR3, the DNA is TGTGCCAGCAGCTTGACCGGGACAGGGAAGTTTCCCAAAAACATTCAGTACTTC. Protein: CASSLTGTGKFPKNIQYF. The full variable domain, with the rest looked up from reference TRBV7-2 and TRBJ2-4, is GAGVSQSPSNKVTEKGKDVELRCDPISGHTALYWYRQSLGQGLEFLIYFQGNSAPDKSGLPSDRFSAERTGGSVSTLTIQRTQQEDSAVYLCASSLTGTGKFPKNIQYFGAGTRLSVL.

This chain connects TRBV15 to TRBJ2-7; 13 bases map to TRBD2. Germline trimming cut 1 base from V and 1 base from J; bases unmatched to any gene: 4. CDR1 is LNHNV, CDR2 YYDKDF, per germline (reference sequence). The CDR3 spans 17 residues. The CDR3 loop reads CATSRGGTSGDSYEQYF. DNA for the CDR3: TGTGCCACCAGCAGAGGGGGGACTAGCGGGGATTCCTACGAGCAGTACTTC.

CDR3 loop: CASSPSGAVSSYEQYF. DNA of the CDR3: TGCGCCAGCAGTCCCTCGGGAGCGGTGAGCTCCTACGAGCAGTACTTC. V is TRBV4-1 and J is TRBJ2-7; possible D gene TRBD2, 6 bases. V was clipped by 6 bases and J by 0 bases, with 18 bases between them. The CDR3 spans 16 residues. Germline assignment: CDR1 MGHRA and CDR2 YSYEKL.

The genes are TRBV5-8 and TRBJ2-3; TRBD1 is a possible D gene (6 bases). This CDR3 region has 14 residues. V lost 4 bases, J lost 2 bases, and 11 bases lay in between. Germline values: CDR1 SGHTS, CDR2 YDEGEE. In DNA, the CDR3 is TGTGCCAGCAGCATAGGGACATACACAGATACGCAGTATTTT. As protein: CASSIGTYTDTQYF.

The chain joins TRBV11-2 to TRBJ1-3, with D unclear. Germline V CDR1 and CDR2: SGHAT, FQNNGV. Trimming took off 4 bases at V and 0 bases at J, with 7 bases between the two ends. The CDR3 totals 14 residues. The CDR3 nucleotides read TGTGCCAGCAGCTCCCTAGCCTCTGGAAACACCATATATTTT. Translation gives CASSSLASGNTIYF.

This clone came up once. The rearrangement joins TRBV7-9 to TRBJ2-1, with a tentative D call TRBD2 (6 bases). The germline V gene encodes CDR1 SEHNR and CDR2 FQNEAQ (reference sequence). The CDR3 has 17 amino acids. With 5 bases removed from V and 3 bases from J, the gap between germline ends came to 20 bases. CDR3 DNA: TGTGCCAGCAGCCCTGAGCTAGCGAGACCTGGCTACAATGAGCAGTTCTTC. Translated: CASSPELARPGYNEQFF.

J is TRBJ2-3 and V is TRBV30; D perhaps matches TRBD2 (5 bases). The CDR3 runs 14 residues. The germline CDR1 and CDR2 sequences are GTSNPN and SVGIG (reference sequence). The ends were cut back, 2 bases at V and 1 base at J, with 10 bases in the middle. Here the CDR3 reads CAWSRGAGTDTQYF. In DNA, the CDR3 is TGTGCCTGGAGTCGTGGAGCGGGCACAGATACGCAGTATTTT.